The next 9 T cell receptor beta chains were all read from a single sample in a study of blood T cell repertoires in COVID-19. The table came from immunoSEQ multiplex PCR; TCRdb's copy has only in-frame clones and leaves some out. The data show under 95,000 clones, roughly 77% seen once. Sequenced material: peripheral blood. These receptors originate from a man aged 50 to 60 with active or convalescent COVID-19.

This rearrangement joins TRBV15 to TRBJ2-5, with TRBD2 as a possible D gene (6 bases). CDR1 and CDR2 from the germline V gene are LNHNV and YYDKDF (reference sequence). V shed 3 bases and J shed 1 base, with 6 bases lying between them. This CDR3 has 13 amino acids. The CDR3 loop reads CATSRGLQETQYF. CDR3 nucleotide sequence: TGTGCCACCAGCAGGGGACTCCAAGAGACCCAGTACTTC.

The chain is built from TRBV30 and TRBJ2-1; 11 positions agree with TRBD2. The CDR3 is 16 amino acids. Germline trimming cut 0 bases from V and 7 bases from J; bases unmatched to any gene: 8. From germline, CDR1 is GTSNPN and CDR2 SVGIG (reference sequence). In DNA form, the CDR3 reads TGTGCCTGGAGTGTAGGGCGACTAGCGGGGTCGAATGAGCAGTTCTTC. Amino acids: CAWSVGRLAGSNEQFF.

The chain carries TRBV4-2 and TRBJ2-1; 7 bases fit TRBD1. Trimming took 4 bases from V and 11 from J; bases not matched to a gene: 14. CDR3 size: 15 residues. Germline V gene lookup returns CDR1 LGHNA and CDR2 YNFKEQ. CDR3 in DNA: TGTGCCAGCAGCCGGCGCACAGGGGAAATTGAGCAGCAGTTCTTC. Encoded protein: CASSRRTGEIEQQFF.

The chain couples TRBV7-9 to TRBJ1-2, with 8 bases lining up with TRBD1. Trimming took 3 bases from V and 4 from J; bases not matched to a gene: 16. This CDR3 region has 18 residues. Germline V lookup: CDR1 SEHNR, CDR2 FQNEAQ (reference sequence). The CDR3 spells CASSFGSNPGTGIYGYTF. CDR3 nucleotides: TGTGCCAGCAGCTTTGGTTCCAACCCTGGGACAGGTATCTATGGCTACACCTTC.

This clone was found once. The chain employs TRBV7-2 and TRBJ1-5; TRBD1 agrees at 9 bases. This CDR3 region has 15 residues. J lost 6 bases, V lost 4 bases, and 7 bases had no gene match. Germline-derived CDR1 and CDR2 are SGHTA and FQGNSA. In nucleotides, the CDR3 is TGTGCCAGCAGCTGGGGACAGGGAAGTGGTCAGCCCCAGCATTTT. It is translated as CASSWGQGSGQPQHF.

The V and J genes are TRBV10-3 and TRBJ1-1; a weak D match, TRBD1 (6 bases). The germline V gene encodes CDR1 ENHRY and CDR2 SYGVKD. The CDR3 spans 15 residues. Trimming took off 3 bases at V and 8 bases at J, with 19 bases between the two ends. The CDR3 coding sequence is TGTGCCATCAGTGATGGGTTGTCCAGGGGCGGGGAAGCTTTCTTT. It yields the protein CAISDGLSRGGEAFF.

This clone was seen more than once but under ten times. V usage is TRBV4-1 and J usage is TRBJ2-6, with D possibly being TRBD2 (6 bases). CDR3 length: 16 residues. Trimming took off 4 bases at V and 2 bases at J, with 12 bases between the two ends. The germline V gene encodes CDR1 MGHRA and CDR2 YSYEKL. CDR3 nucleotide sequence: TGCGCCAGCAGCCGAGGAGGGGTGGCTGGGGCCAACGTCCTGACTTTC. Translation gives CASSRGGVAGANVLTF.

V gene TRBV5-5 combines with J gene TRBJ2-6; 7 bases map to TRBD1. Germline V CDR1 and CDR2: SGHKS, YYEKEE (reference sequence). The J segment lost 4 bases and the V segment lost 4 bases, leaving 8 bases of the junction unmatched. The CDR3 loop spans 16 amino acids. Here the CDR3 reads CASSPTTGSGANVLTF. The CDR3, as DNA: TGTGCCAGCAGCCCCACGACAGGGAGCGGGGCCAACGTCCTGACTTTC.

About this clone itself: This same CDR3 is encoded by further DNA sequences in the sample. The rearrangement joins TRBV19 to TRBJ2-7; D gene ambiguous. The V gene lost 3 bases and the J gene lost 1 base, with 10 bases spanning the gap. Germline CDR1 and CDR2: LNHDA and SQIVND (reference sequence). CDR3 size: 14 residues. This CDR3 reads CASSIEARSYEQYF. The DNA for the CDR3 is TGTGCCAGTAGTATTGAGGCCAGATCCTACGAGCAGTACTTC.